The rows below give T cell receptor beta chains drawn from one sample of a study of siplizumab effects on memory and regulatory T cells. Sequencing was performed with immunoSEQ multiplex PCR; in TCRdb, only in-frame clones are kept and a portion is missing. This table has roughly 100,000 clones, roughly 95% appearing once. Sequenced sample: naive CD4+ T cells sorted from blood. The source of these receptors is a human donor in good health. The CDR3 runs from the conserved cysteine through the conserved F or W. The order of the fields is V gene, clone size, D gene, J gene, CDR3 DNA, CDR3 protein. D genes are given only for firm matches. The size entry is marked missing in some rows and otherwise reads once, few, many or a size class.

TRBV5-1	.	.	TRBJ2-7	TGCGCCAGCAGCCCGAGACAGGACTCCTACGAGCAGTACTTC	CASSPRQDSYEQYF
TRBV15	.	TRBD1	TRBJ2-3	TGTGCCACCAGCAGAGGGACAGGGTTTACAGATACGCAGTATTTT	CATSRGTGFTDTQYF
TRBV29-1	.	.	TRBJ1-2	TGCAGCGTTGAAGATCCCAGACGGCGGACTAACTATGGCTACACCTTC	CSVEDPRRRTNYGYTF
TRBV2	once	.	TRBJ2-3	TGTGCCAGCAGACTAGGAGGAGATACGCAGTATTTT	CASRLGGDTQYF
TRBV28	.	TRBD2	TRBJ2-1	TGTGCCAGCAGTCCTCTGGCGGGGGACGCTTTTTCAGGGCAGTTCTTC	CASSPLAGDAFSGQFF
TRBV18	once	TRBD1	TRBJ2-7	TGTGCCAGCACAACAGGGGTAACTCTTGACGAGCAGTACTTC	CASTTGVTLDEQYF
TRBV11-2	.	TRBD1	TRBJ1-1	TGTGCCAGCACCACGTTGGGGACAGGAGGGAACACTGAAGCTTTCTTT	CASTTLGTGGNTEAFF
TRBV6-5	.	TRBD1	TRBJ1-1	TGTGCCAGCAGTTACCGTGCGACAGGGGGATCTGAAGCTTTCTTT	CASSYRATGGSEAFF
TRBV2	.	TRBD1	TRBJ1-1	TGTGCCAGCAGTGGGGACAGGGGGCTGGGCACTGAAGCTTTCTTT	CASSGDRGLGTEAFF
TRBV4-2	once	TRBD1	TRBJ1-1	TGTGCCAGCAGCCCCCCGGACAGGGTTAAGAACACTGAAGCTTTCTTT	CASSPPDRVKNTEAFF
TRBV27	.	.	TRBJ2-7	TGTGCCAGCAGATCTCCCGGGATACCTCCCTACGAGCAGTACTTC	CASRSPGIPPYEQYF
TRBV2	.	TRBD1	TRBJ2-1	TGTGCCAGCAGTGAAGAAGCCCTGCGTTGGGGACAGGGAAGGCACAATGAGCAGTTCTTC	CASSEEALRWGQGRHNEQFF
TRBV6-5	once	.	TRBJ1-3	TGTGCCAGCAAGGCGGGGATGGTCGGAAACACCATATATTTT	CASKAGMVGNTIYF
TRBV6-5	.	.	TRBJ1-1	TGTGCCAGCAGTTACGGGGGGTTCGGCACTGAAGCTTTCTTT	CASSYGGFGTEAFF
TRBV6-1	.	.	TRBJ1-2	TGTGCCAGCAGTGAACAGAACTATGGCTACACCTTC	CASSEQNYGYTF
TRBV7-3	.	.	TRBJ2-3	TGTGCCAGCAGCTTAACGGGGCCAGATACGCAGTATTTT	CASSLTGPDTQYF
TRBV6-6	.	TRBD2	TRBJ2-1	TGTGCCAGCAGTTACGGGGGACTAGAGTTTCGAGAGCAGTTCTTC	CASSYGGLEFREQFF
TRBV4-2	.	.	TRBJ1-3	TGTGCCAGCAGCTCGGAACGGTCTAGCACCATATATTTT	CASSSERSSTIYF
TRBV7-2	.	.	TRBJ2-7	TGTGCCAGCAGCAACTCCTACGAGCAGTACTTC	CASSNSYEQYF
TRBV10-3	.	.	TRBJ1-5	TGTGCCATCCGGAGGGAAGGGCAGCCCCAGCATTTT	CAIRREGQPQHF
TRBV11-2	.	.	TRBJ2-1	TGTGCCAGCAGCTTAGGGGCAGCGTATTACAATGAGCAGTTCTTC	CASSLGAAYYNEQFF
TRBV2	.	TRBD2	TRBJ2-5	TGTGCCAGCAGCCCATCCCTGACTAGCGGGGGGCGGGGGCAGTACTTC	CASSPSLTSGGRGQYF
TRBV7-2	.	TRBD2	TRBJ2-1	TGTGCCAGCAGCTTAGGCTTAGCGGGGGGGCATGAGCAGTTCTTC	CASSLGLAGGHEQFF
TRBV19	.	TRBD2	TRBJ2-1	TGTGCCAGCCGGGAGGGCCTAGGGAATGAGCAGTTCTTC	CASREGLGNEQFF